The rows below give T cell receptor beta chains drawn from one sample of a study of shared clonotypes between healthy human individuals. TCRdb keeps only in-frame clones here, not all; method: immunoSEQ multiplex PCR. The sample contains about 360,000 clones, around 70% of which appear only once. The sequencing input was memory CD4+ T cells sorted from blood. The receptors derive from a man aged 30 to 39 in good health. CDR3s include the opening cysteine and the closing phenylalanine or tryptophan. D genes are given only for firm matches. Size values are once, few and many counts, or a class for expanded clones, and some rows have none.

TRBJ1-2	TRBV7-9	.	.	CASNPPGGAYGYTF	TGTGCCAGCAACCCACCGGGGGGCGCCTATGGCTACACCTTC
TRBJ2-7	TRBV5-6	TRBD1	.	CASSRTGTGGREQYF	TGTGCCAGCAGCCGCACCGGGACAGGGGGCCGGGAGCAGTACTTC
TRBJ2-2	TRBV5-4	TRBD1	once	CASSTKGQGDTGELFF	TGTGCCAGCAGCACGAAAGGACAGGGGGACACCGGGGAGCTGTTTTTT
TRBJ2-1	TRBV5-1	TRBD2	.	CASSRTGGTSGNNEQFF	TGCGCCAGCAGCAGAACGGGAGGGACTAGCGGGAACAATGAGCAGTTCTTC
TRBJ1-2	TRBV29-1	.	.	CSVTAQGGQGGYTF	TGCAGCGTGACTGCTCAGGGAGGGCAGGGTGGCTACACCTTC
TRBJ1-1	TRBV28	TRBD1	many	CASSSRQGPSLVTEAFF	TGTGCCAGCAGTTCCCGACAGGGCCCGAGTCTTGTAACTGAAGCTTTCTTT
TRBJ2-5	TRBV10-3	TRBD2	few	CAISDYGLAGGETQYF	TGTGCCATCAGTGATTACGGACTAGCGGGAGGGGAGACCCAGTACTTC
TRBJ2-5	TRBV10-3	.	.	CAISEYQETQYF	TGTGCCATCAGTGAGTACCAAGAGACCCAGTACTTC
TRBJ2-5	TRBV14	.	once	CASSLRLQETQYF	TGTGCCAGCAGCTTGAGGTTGCAAGAGACCCAGTACTTC
TRBJ2-3	TRBV5-6	TRBD2	.	CASSTGTSGYTDTQYF	TGTGCCAGCAGCACCGGGACTAGCGGGTACACAGATACGCAGTATTTT
TRBJ1-5	TRBV5-6	.	once	CASSLLGRSNQPQHF	TGTGCCAGCAGCTTGTTGGGACGGAGCAATCAGCCCCAGCATTTT
TRBJ1-2	TRBV28	TRBD1	once	CASSFITGDYGYTF	TGTGCCAGCAGTTTTATTACAGGGGACTATGGCTACACCTTC
TRBJ2-3	TRBV11-3	.	.	CASSLYFADTQYF	TGTGCCAGCAGCTTGTATTTTGCAGATACGCAGTATTTT
TRBJ1-3	TRBV7-9	.	.	CASSLVGQGVSGTIYF	TGTGCCAGCAGCTTAGTAGGGCAGGGAGTTTCCGGCACCATATATTTT
TRBJ1-5	TRBV7-6	TRBD1	few	CASSQGVQGGNQPQHF	TGTGCCAGCAGCCAGGGGGTACAGGGGGGCAATCAGCCCCAGCATTTT
TRBJ2-2	TRBV2	TRBD2	.	CASRSSIAGVLGELFF	TGTGCCAGCAGGAGTTCGATAGCGGGAGTACTCGGGGAGCTGTTTTTT
TRBJ2-7	TRBV5-1	TRBD2	.	CASSSGGAYEQYF	TGCGCCAGCAGTTCCGGGGGGGCTTACGAGCAGTACTTC
TRBJ1-1	TRBV14	.	.	CASSRAPGANTEAFF	TGTGCCAGCAGTCGCGCCCCGGGGGCAAACACTGAAGCTTTCTTT
TRBJ1-2	TRBV7-2	TRBD1	.	CASSPGQGRGYTF	TGTGCCAGCAGCCCGGGACAGGGTCGTGGCTACACCTTC
TRBJ1-2	TRBV15	TRBD1	.	CATSRMTGVGNYGYTF	TGTGCCACCAGCAGAATGACAGGGGTCGGGAACTATGGCTACACCTTC
TRBJ2-7	TRBV5-1	TRBD1	.	CASSFEAAGGVRYF	TGCGCCAGCAGCTTCGAGGCCGCAGGGGGTGTAAGGTACTTC
TRBJ1-4	TRBV15	.	.	CATSRELRTAERLFF	TGTGCCACCAGCAGAGAGCTCCGGACGGCAGAAAGACTGTTTTTT
TRBJ2-2	TRBV7-9	TRBD1	.	CASSTYRGRNTGELFF	TGTGCCAGCAGCACTTACAGGGGCCGAAACACCGGGGAGCTGTTTTTT
TRBJ2-1	TRBV7-2	.	few	CASSVVESWGEYDEQFF	TGTGCCAGCAGCGTAGTGGAGTCCTGGGGGGAGTACGATGAGCAGTTCTTC
TRBJ1-6	TRBV19	TRBD1	.	CASSDLGGQLNSPLHF	TGTGCCAGTAGTGACCTCGGGGGACAGCTAAATTCACCCCTCCACTTT
TRBJ1-1	TRBV5-6	.	.	CASSPYTASNTEAFF	TGTGCCAGCAGCCCCTACACAGCGTCGAACACTGAAGCTTTCTTT
TRBJ2-1	TRBV7-8	.	.	CASSLRALAMSYNEQFF	TGTGCCAGCAGCTTAAGGGCGCTAGCAATGTCCTACAATGAGCAGTTCTTC
TRBJ2-1	TRBV4-2	TRBD2	.	CASSLIRPGTSGYNEQFF	TGTGCCAGCAGCCTTATAAGACCCGGGACTAGCGGATACAATGAGCAGTTCTTC
TRBJ1-2	TRBV28	TRBD1	.	CASSETGTGDGYTF	TGTGCCAGCAGTGAAACCGGGACAGGGGATGGCTACACCTTC
TRBJ2-3	TRBV5-6	TRBD1	.	CASSWARDRSTDTQYF	TGTGCCAGCAGCTGGGCCCGGGACAGAAGCACAGATACGCAGTATTTT
TRBJ2-1	TRBV19	TRBD1	many	CASSRDRANNEQFF	TGTGCCAGTAGTCGGGACAGAGCAAACAATGAGCAGTTCTTC
TRBJ1-3	TRBV6-1	.	.	CASSARDRGNTIYF	TGTGCCAGCAGTGCACGAGACAGGGGAAACACCATATATTTT
TRBJ2-7	TRBV6-5	TRBD2	.	CASSYRASGYEQYF	TGTGCCAGCAGTTATAGGGCTAGCGGCTACGAGCAGTACTTC
TRBJ2-7	TRBV5-1	TRBD1	once	CASSLADRVDEQYF	TGCGCCAGCAGCTTGGCAGACAGGGTAGACGAGCAGTACTTC
TRBJ2-1	TRBV7-2	TRBD2	.	CASSLAGGRTNEQFF	TGTGCCAGCAGCTTAGCGGGAGGGCGAACGAATGAGCAGTTCTTC
TRBJ2-1	TRBV11-2	TRBD2	once	CASSLAGGRANNEQFF	TGTGCCAGCAGCTTAGCGGGCGGGAGGGCCAACAATGAGCAGTTCTTC
TRBJ2-1	TRBV6-5	.	.	CASSHRQIWRNEQFF	TGTGCCAGCAGTCACCGACAGATTTGGAGAAATGAGCAGTTCTTC
TRBJ1-1	TRBV6-5	.	.	CASSSPDIPGEAFF	TGTGCCAGCAGTTCCCCTGACATTCCCGGTGAAGCTTTCTTT
TRBJ2-7	TRBV27	.	.	CASSLRERYEQYF	TGTGCCAGCAGTCTCAGGGAGCGCTACGAGCAGTACTTC